This entry lists 18 T cell receptor beta chains sequenced from one sample in a study of cytomegalovirus exposure and HLA in healthy donors (dated by TCRdb to about 2017). The protocol used for the library was the immunoSEQ multiplex PCR assay. The multiplex PCR relied on a mix of 60 forward primers for TCR Vbeta segments and 13 reverse primers for TCR Jbeta segments. TCRdb mirrors the immuneACCESS table, restricted to in-frame sequences. Some clones are absent from its copies; in checked studies, under half trace to an unresolved V gene, and the reason for the others is unknown. This sample is represented by over 25,000 clones; less than 70% of them were singletons. The biggest ten clones account for approximately 43% of the sample. The sample consisted of PBMCs. All receptors derive from a male donor in good health and CMV-seropositive.

The chain recombines TRBV18 with TRBJ1-2, with D perhaps TRBD1 (5 bases). Germline V lookup: CDR1 KGHSH, CDR2 LQKENI. The V and J ends lost 3 bases and 3 bases respectively, with 8 bases between them. This CDR3 is 13 amino acids long. CDR3 coding DNA: TGTGCCAGCTCACCCCAGGGTGACTATGGCTACACCTTC. It is translated as CASSPQGDYGYTF.

This chain connects TRBV27 to TRBJ1-2; 9 bases agree with TRBD1. The CDR3 is 16 residues long. CDR1 is MNHEY, CDR2 SMNVEV, per germline (reference sequence). The V gene end was trimmed by 7 bases and the J gene end by 5 bases; junction bases not matched to a gene: 14. CDR3 coding DNA: TGTGCCAGCACCATTTACTACAGGGGGCGATCTTATGGCTACACCTTC. Amino acids: CASTIYYRGRSYGYTF.

There are a few counts of this clone. This chain links TRBV19 with TRBJ1-2; D is perhaps TRBD1 (5 bases). V was cut by 7 bases and J by 2 bases, with 8 bases left in between. Germline V gene data show CDR1 as LNHDA and CDR2 as SQIVND (reference sequence). This CDR3 region has 12 residues. The chain's CDR3 is CASTGENYGYTF. The CDR3 DNA reads TGTGCCAGTACGGGGGAGAACTATGGCTACACCTTC.

This clone was observed once. The chain employs TRBV5-1 and TRBJ1-2, with D unresolved. CDR1 is SGHRS, CDR2 YFSETQ, per germline. The V end was cut by 4 bases, the J end by 7 bases, with 14 bases between. This CDR3 is built from 13 residues. The CDR3 nucleotides read TGCGCCAGCAGCCCTAGAGACGTGAGTGGCTACACCTTC. As protein: CASSPRDVSGYTF. Supplemented by reference TRBV5-1 and TRBJ1-2, the full variable domain reads KAGVTQTPRYLIKTRGQQVTLSCSPISGHRSVSWYQQTPGQGLQFLFEYFSETQRNKGNFPGRFSGRQFSNSRSEMNVSTLELGDSALYLCASSPRDVSGYTFGSGTRLTVV.

Written as DNA, the CDR3 is TGTGCCAGCAGCGTTTCGGTAACAGATACGCAGTATTTT. Translation gives CASSVSVTDTQYF. This chain joins TRBV9 and TRBJ2-3; D is uncertain. Per the germline V gene, CDR1 is SGDLS and CDR2 is YYNGEE. The V and J ends lost 2 bases and 3 bases respectively, with 7 bases between them. The length of the CDR3 is 13 residues.

This chain joins TRBV5-1 and TRBJ1-2; TRBD1 is a possible D gene (5 bases). The CDR3 spans 14 residues. Germline V CDR1 and CDR2: SGHRS, YFSETQ. Trimming took off 7 bases at V and 0 bases at J, with 13 bases between the two ends. The CDR3 region has the DNA TGCGCCAGCGCCCGGGGGGGAGCTAACTATGGCTACACCTTC. Translated: CASARGGANYGYTF.

This rearrangement joins TRBV30 to TRBJ1-2; D is unresolved. Germline V gene data show CDR1 as GTSNPN and CDR2 as SVGIG (reference sequence). The CDR3 consists of 12 residues. Trimming took off 4 bases at V and 4 bases at J, with 10 bases between the two ends. The CDR3 here is CAWNGGPYGYTF. In DNA, the CDR3 is TGTGCCTGGAACGGCGGCCCCTATGGCTACACCTTC. Complete variable domain (other parts from reference TRBV30 and TRBJ1-2): SQTIHQWPATLVQPVGSPLSLECTVEGTSNPNLYWYRQAAGRGLQLLFYSVGIGQISSEVPQNLSASRPQDRQFILSSKKLLLSDSGFYLCAWNGGPYGYTFGSGTRLTVV.

This clone was recorded many times. Within the sample, other DNA sequences also encode this same CDR3. The V gene is TRBV14, the J gene TRBJ1-2; weak D call: TRBD1 (5 bases). V dropped 1 base and J dropped 6 bases, with 9 bases sitting between them. Germline V lookup: CDR1 SGHDN, CDR2 FVKESK. This CDR3 has 13 amino acids. The CDR3 DNA reads as TGTGCCAGCAGCCAAGCTCGGGGGAATGGCTACACCTTC. This gives the protein CASSQARGNGYTF.

The V call is TRBV7-9, the J call TRBJ2-7; D not resolved. Germline loops: CDR1 SEHNR, CDR2 FQNEAQ (reference sequence). The germline V and J ends were trimmed by 7 bases and 0 bases, with 13 bases remaining between them. The CDR3 is 14 residues long. This CDR3 reads CASTHEAPSYEQYF. The CDR3 coding sequence is TGTGCCAGCACCCACGAGGCCCCCTCCTACGAGCAGTACTTC.

In this sample, this clone turned up a few times. The rearrangement links TRBV9 to TRBJ2-2, with 10 nucleotides matching TRBD2. The CDR3 runs 19 residues. Unmatched junction bases numbered 11, after V lost 0 bases and J lost 3 bases. CDR1 is SGDLS, CDR2 YYNGEE, per germline. Here the CDR3 reads CASSVDRSGRAGDTGELFF. CDR3 sequence (DNA): TGTGCCAGCAGCGTAGACAGAAGCGGGAGGGCCGGGGACACCGGGGAGCTGTTTTTT.

The rearrangement uses TRBV4-1 and TRBJ2-4; a weak D match, TRBD1 (5 bases). The CDR3 has 16 residues. Trimming removed 4 bases from V and 6 bases from J, with 19 bases in between. Germline V lookup: CDR1 MGHRA, CDR2 YSYEKL. The CDR3 spells CASSLNTAPTVNIQYF. CDR3 DNA: TGCGCCAGCAGCCTTAACACCGCCCCGACAGTAAACATTCAGTACTTC.

The V and J genes are TRBV5-1 and TRBJ1-1, with a possible D match to TRBD1 (6 bases). CDR1 is SGHRS, CDR2 YFSETQ, per germline. V dropped 4 bases and J dropped 0 bases, with 13 bases sitting between them. The CDR3 totals 15 residues. The CDR3 loop reads CASSGTQGLNTEAFF. CDR3 DNA sequence: TGCGCCAGCAGCGGGACACAGGGCTTGAACACTGAAGCTTTCTTT.

This clone has only a few counts. The chain couples TRBV2 to TRBJ2-3, with D perhaps TRBD2 (7 bases). V was shortened by 6 bases and J by 8 bases, with 15 bases between the two germline ends. From germline, CDR1 is SNHLY and CDR2 FYNNEI. This CDR3 region has 13 residues. The CDR3 sequence: CASSKGEGGTQYF. In nucleotides, the CDR3 is TGTGCCAGCAGCAAAGGGGAGGGGGGTACGCAGTATTTT. The full variable domain, completed using reference TRBV2 and TRBJ2-3, is EPEVTQTPSHQVTQMGQEVILRCVPISNHLYFYWYRQILGQKVEFLVSFYNNEISEKSEIFDDQFSVERPDGSNFTLKIRSTKLEDSAMYFCASSKGEGGTQYFGPGTRLTVL.

This clone was counted a single time. The chain couples TRBV10-3 to TRBJ2-3; 7 bases are shared with TRBD1. CDR1 and CDR2 (germline): ENHRY, SYGVKD. This CDR3 has 14 residues. The ends lost 3 bases at V and 3 bases at J; junction bases unmatched: 3. The CDR3 DNA sequence: TGTGCCATCAGTGACAGGGGGATTACAGATACGCAGTATTTT. Its protein is CAISDRGITDTQYF.

The rearrangement links TRBV5-5 to TRBJ2-6; TRBD2 is a possible D gene (6 bases). CDR1 and CDR2 (germline): SGHKS, YYEKEE (reference sequence). This CDR3 spans 17 amino acids. The V gene lost 0 bases and the J gene lost 2 bases, with 12 bases spanning the gap. DNA of the CDR3: TGTGCCAGCAGCTTGGGCTCGGGAGTGGCTGGGGCCAACGTCCTGACTTTC. Residues: CASSLGSGVAGANVLTF.

Written as DNA, the CDR3 is TGTGCCAGCAGTGGGCGGACCTTGACAGGGGATTATGGCTACACCTTC. It encodes CASSGRTLTGDYGYTF. V and J are TRBV6-1 and TRBJ1-2, with 8 positions matching TRBD1. The junction had 12 bases not matched to a gene; V was cut back by 4 bases and J by 5 bases. The CDR3 is 16 amino acids. CDR1 is MNHNS and CDR2 is SASEGT in the germline V gene.

The rearrangement uses TRBV2 and TRBJ2-3; D remains ambiguous. Trimming took 6 bases from V and 3 from J, leaving 4 bases between them. This CDR3 spans 11 amino acids. Germline CDR1 is SNHLY and CDR2 is FYNNEI. The chain's CDR3 is CASRRTDTQYF. The CDR3 DNA reads as TGTGCCAGCAGGAGGACAGATACGCAGTATTTT.

Only a few counts were recorded for this clone. The chain is built from TRBV11-3 and TRBJ1-2; D perhaps matches TRBD1 (6 bases). The CDR3 loop spans 14 amino acids. Deletions cut 4 bases from V and 6 bases from J, with 15 bases between. Germline loops: CDR1 SGHNT, CDR2 YENEEA. CDR3 region: CASSYREGWDGYTF. DNA of the CDR3: TGTGCCAGCAGCTACAGGGAAGGCTGGGATGGCTACACCTTC.